This TCR beta chain originates from a study of monozygotic twins with inflammatory bowel disease. Someone took an approximately 2.5 ml blood sample from each of the donors. Whole-study results and caveats: Telling different T cell subtypes apart from each other was not possible.

To note about this clonotype: Its target is not known.

Eight separate reactions per sample yielded the cDNA. Two nested PCRs, of approximately 16 and 10 cycles, processed TCRalpha and TCRbeta cDNA. Reprocessing the 5' RACE reads, TCRdb reports a single entry for every CDR3 protein and omits DNA. The specimen's table records about 150,000 distinct CDR3 sequences. The TCR sequence derives from a human donor with ulcerative colitis or Crohn's disease, or a healthy co-twin of an affected twin (not recorded which). The sequencing input was blood.

This CDR3 is CASRLSSSGNTIYF. The rearrangement uses TRBV19 and TRBJ1-3. CDR3 length: 14 amino acids. Germline assignment: CDR1 LNHDA and CDR2 SQIVND (reference sequence). The variable domain in full, completed from reference TRBV19 and TRBJ1-3, reads DGGITQSPKYLFRKEGQNVTLSCEQNLNHDAMYWYRQDPGQGLRLIYYSQIVNDFQKGDIAEGYSVSREKKESFPLTVTSAQKNPTAFYLCASRLSSSGNTIYFGEGSWLTVV.